This is a list of T cell receptor beta chains from one sample in a study of T-cell memory formation after mild COVID-19. TCRdb itself ran the 5' RACE reads through MiXCR, one entry per CDR3 protein. Of about 400,000 distinct CDR3 sequences detected, around a sixth appear once; the ten largest clones hold roughly 21%. The sequenced sample was PBMCs or a T cell subset sorted from them (not recorded which). These receptors were collected from a man between 18 and 35 years old who had mild COVID-19 (a few samples of this study predate the infection). Cell type and time point are not known. Each CDR3 is given with its conserved first and last residue. D genes are given only for firm matches. Clone size is stated in some rows and not others, as once, few, many or a class when expanded.

>TRBV12-3/TRBV12-4|13|few|.|TRBJ1-1
TGTGCCAGCAGTCCGGGTAGGGGGACTGAAGCTTTCTTT
CASSPGRGTEAFF
>TRBV29-1|15|many|TRBD1|TRBJ1-5
TGCAGCGTCTCACAGGGGTTATTAGGCAATCAGCCCCAGCATTTT
CSVSQGLLGNQPQHF
>TRBV7-9|15|few|.|TRBJ2-1
TGTGCCAGCAGCTTAGAACTATTAGCCGTGGATGAGCAGTTCTTC
CASSLELLAVDEQFF
>TRBV12-3/TRBV12-4|14|few|.|TRBJ2-3
TGTGCCAGTTCGGGGACTCGGGGCACAGATACGCAGTATTTT
CASSGTRGTDTQYF
>TRBV9|17|.|.|TRBJ2-3
TGTGCCAGCAGCCCATACCTTCTGGACGGCCGCGGAGATACGCAGTATTTT
CASSPYLLDGRGDTQYF
>TRBV6-2/TRBV6-3|14|.|TRBD1|TRBJ1-2
TGTGCCAGCTCTTTTCCGGGACAGCGTTATGGCTACACCTTC
CASSFPGQRYGYTF
>TRBV12-3/TRBV12-4|18|few|.|TRBJ2-3
TGTGCCAGCAGTTTAAGGGCGGGGCCAAACATTGACGCAGATACGCAGTATTTT
CASSLRAGPNIDADTQYF
>TRBV5-1|14|.|TRBD1|TRBJ1-4
TGCGCCAGCAGACCGGGACAGTTAAATGAAAAACTGTTTTTT
CASRPGQLNEKLFF
>TRBV4-3|16|.|.|TRBJ1-4
TGCGCCAGCAGCCAAGACGGGGGCCCGACTAATGAAAAACTGTTTTTT
CASSQDGGPTNEKLFF
>TRBV12-3/TRBV12-4|16|.|TRBD2|TRBJ2-3
TGTGCCAGCAGTTTAGCGCGAGCGGGGGGTCCGGATACGCAGTATTTT
CASSLARAGGPDTQYF
>TRBV7-2|18|few|TRBD2|TRBJ2-5
TGTGCCAGCAGCTTAGGCGGCTGGAGCGGGGGCCTCCAAGAGACCCAGTACTTC
CASSLGGWSGGLQETQYF
>TRBV7-2|13|few|.|TRBJ1-2
TGTGCCAGCAGCCCGGACCCACTTGTTGGCTACACCTTC
CASSPDPLVGYTF
>TRBV15|16|.|.|TRBJ1-2
TGTGCCACCAGCAGAGATATGGGTGCGGCTTGGGGTGGCTACACCTTC
CATSRDMGAAWGGYTF
>TRBV6-2/TRBV6-3|13|many|.|TRBJ1-1
TGTGCCAGCAGTTTTCAGGATGGCACTGAAGCTTTCTTT
CASSFQDGTEAFF
>TRBV6-1|14|.|TRBD1|TRBJ1-6
TGTGCCAGCAGTTCGACAGGGCCCAGTTCACCCCTCCACTTT
CASSSTGPSSPLHF
>TRBV7-9|14|.|.|TRBJ2-3
TGTGCCAGCAGCCTATTCGAAAGCACAGATACGCAGTATTTT
CASSLFESTDTQYF
>TRBV7-9|13|.|.|TRBJ1-1
TGTGCCAGCAGCTACGAGGCCAACACTGAAGCTTTCTTT
CASSYEANTEAFF
>TRBV4-2|15|.|.|TRBJ1-3
TGTGCCAGCAGCCAACAGCAGATATCTGGAAACACCATATATTTT
CASSQQQISGNTIYF
>TRBV7-2|12|.|.|TRBJ2-7
TGTGCCAGCAGCTTAACGCCCTACGAGCAGTACTTC
CASSLTPYEQYF
>TRBV20-1|11|.|.|TRBJ1-4
TGCAGTGCTGGCGGGAGTGAAAAACTGTTTTTT
CSAGGSEKLFF
>TRBV7-2|15|few|TRBD1|TRBJ1-1
TGTGCCAGCACCATAGTGGCAGGGGGGGACACTGAAGCTTTCTTT
CASTIVAGGDTEAFF
>TRBV20-1|15|few|.|TRBJ2-1
TGCAGTGTCCGCCCCCCAGCGAGCTCCTACAATGAGCAGTTCTTC
CSVRPPASSYNEQFF
>TRBV27|17|.|.|TRBJ2-3
TGTGCCAGCAGTTTAGGTCAGGGTGGTCGCTTCATGTATACGCAGTATTTT
CASSLGQGGRFMYTQYF
>TRBV6-2/TRBV6-3|15|.|TRBD1|TRBJ1-5
TGTGCCAGCAGATCCCAACAGGGGGCGAATCAGCCCCAGCATTTT
CASRSQQGANQPQHF
>TRBV11-2|15|.|TRBD1|TRBJ1-6
TGTGCCAGCAGCTCGAGGACAGGGGTCATTTCACCCCTCCACTTT
CASSSRTGVISPLHF
>TRBV20-1|15|.|.|TRBJ2-3
TGCAGTGCTAGAGAGCTACCAGCTAGCACAGATACGCAGTATTTT
CSARELPASTDTQYF
>TRBV7-6|17|many|.|TRBJ1-6
TGTGCCAGCAGCTTATACCCGGAGAGCTCCTATAATTCACCCCTCCACTTT
CASSLYPESSYNSPLHF
>TRBV6-5|13|.|.|TRBJ1-2
TGTGCCAGCAGTCTACGGGACCTCTCGGGCTACACCTTC
CASSLRDLSGYTF
>TRBV20-1|15|few|TRBD2|TRBJ2-2
TGCAGTGCTAGAGGGCTAGCGGGTTACACCGGGGAGCTGTTTTTT
CSARGLAGYTGELFF
>TRBV30|15|.|.|TRBJ2-7
TGTGCCTGGAACCGTCGAGGAGGTGGGGAATACGAGCAGTACTTC
CAWNRRGGGEYEQYF
>TRBV12-3/TRBV12-4|15|.|TRBD1|TRBJ2-1
TGTGCCAGCAGAGGGACAGGGATCCGCTACAATGAGCAGTTCTTC
CASRGTGIRYNEQFF
>TRBV7-2|15|few|.|TRBJ2-7
TGTGCCAGCAGCTTGGTAGGCGGGCCCCCCAGCGAGCAGTACTTC
CASSLVGGPPSEQYF
>TRBV6-5|15|few|TRBD1|TRBJ2-4
TGTGCCAGCAGCCGGGGGACAGGGATCAAAAACATTCAGTACTTC
CASSRGTGIKNIQYF
>TRBV7-9|14|few|.|TRBJ2-1
TGTGCCAGCAGCTCCGCCCCTGCCTACAATGAGCAGTTCTTC
CASSSAPAYNEQFF
>TRBV5-1|13|.|.|TRBJ2-7
TGCGCCAGCAGCCGGGCAAATGCCTACGAGCAGTACTTC
CASSRANAYEQYF
>TRBV7-6|16|few|TRBD1|TRBJ2-3
TGTGCCAGCAGCTCCCACCGGGACAGGAGCACAGATACGCAGTATTTT
CASSSHRDRSTDTQYF
>TRBV7-3|12|.|.|TRBJ2-1
TGTGCCAGCAGCTTTTCCCCAGCTGAGCAGTTCTTC
CASSFSPAEQFF
>TRBV20-1|14|.|.|TRBJ2-3
TGCAGTGCTAGTTGGTGGCAGGGACCAGATACGCAGTATTTT
CSASWWQGPDTQYF
>TRBV15|15|few|TRBD1|TRBJ2-7
TGTGCCACCAGCAGGCCGGACAGGGATCCCTACGAGCAGTACTTC
CATSRPDRDPYEQYF
>TRBV4-1|15|.|.|TRBJ1-1
TGCGCCAGCAGCCAAGTGCGGCAGGGGAGGACTGAAGCTTTCTTT
CASSQVRQGRTEAFF
>TRBV5-1|20|.|TRBD1|TRBJ2-1
TGCGCCAGCAGCTTGTCCTATTCAAACCGGGACAGCAAATCTAACAATGAGCAGTTCTTC
CASSLSYSNRDSKSNNEQFF
>TRBV7-2|13|many|.|TRBJ2-7
TGTGCCAGCAGCTCGCGACGCGCCTACGAGCAGTACTTC
CASSSRRAYEQYF
>TRBV5-5|13|.|TRBD2|TRBJ2-5
TGTGCCAGCAGCTTACTAGCGTCAGAGACCCAGTACTTC
CASSLLASETQYF
>TRBV27|15|.|TRBD1|TRBJ2-2
TGTGCCAGCAAACCGGGACAGCAATGGACCGGGGAGCTGTTTTTT
CASKPGQQWTGELFF
>TRBV5-1|13|.|.|TRBJ2-3
TGCGCCAGCAGCGCCGCAGTGACAGATACGCAGTATTTT
CASSAAVTDTQYF